The clone carrying this T cell receptor (beta chain) was counted a single time. What it binds is unknown. The CDR3 extends over 14 amino acids. Germline values: CDR1 SEHNR, CDR2 FQNEAQ (reference sequence). V dropped 5 bases and J dropped 2 bases, with 12 bases sitting between them. The data derive from a study of shared clonotypes between healthy human individuals. Study results and caveats: Apart from blood, nothing was sampled; tissue repertoires likely differ.

It was at deep level that the assay was run. Sequencing was performed with immunoSEQ multiplex PCR; in TCRdb, only in-frame clones are kept and a portion is missing. The sample carries about 2.4 million clones, roughly 93% recorded once. The sequence derives from a man younger than 35 in good health. Some clones in this sample may be carry-over from other donors' samples. The sequencing input was naive CD4+ T cells from PBMCs. Regarding subset: CD45RA+ positively selected. This chain connects TRBV7-9 to TRBJ1-2, with D possibly being TRBD1 (6 bases). Here the CDR3 reads CASSTRQANYGYTF. Here the CDR3 DNA reads TGTGCCAGCAGCACCCGACAGGCAAACTATGGCTACACCTTC. Full variable domain (rest looked up from reference TRBV7-9 and TRBJ1-2): DTGVSQNPRHKITKRGQNVTFRCDPISEHNRLYWYRQTLGQGPEFLTYFQNEAQLEKSRLLSDRFSAERPKGSFSTLEIQRTEQGDSAMYLCASSTRQANYGYTFGSGTRLTVV.